The next 17 T cell receptor beta chains were all read from a single sample in a study of Ad26.COV2.S vaccination and SARS-CoV-2 variants. Assay: immunoSEQ multiplex PCR; the TCRdb copy retains only in-frame clones and omits some. There are hundreds of thousands of clones in the sample; around 90% occur only once, and roughly 3.1% lies in the top ten. Described treatment: 15 to 20 received Ad26.COV2.S at low or high dose, single or two shots; about 5 received placebo; per-sample allocation not given. Collection of samples fell on day 63 after the first vaccine or placebo injection. Material: peripheral blood, obtained in a trial of Ad26.COV2.S vaccine versus placebo. The source of these receptors is a person aged 18-60 years who received the Ad26.COV2.S COVID-19 vaccine or a placebo.

As concerns this clone: One junction end disagrees with the germline gene, perhaps due to a read error. The chain is built from TRBV7-9 and TRBJ2-5; 7 bases align to TRBD2. The CDR3 length is 19 residues. CDR1 SEHNR and CDR2 FQNEAQ come from the germline V gene (reference sequence). The CDR3, as DNA: TGTGCCAGCAGTTTAGGCCATGTACAAGCGGGGCAATACCAAGAGACCCAGTACTTC. Its translation is CASSLGHVQAGQYQETQYF.

The gene calls are TRBV23-1 and TRBJ2-4; no clear D. TRBV23-1 is an ORF, and what it does is uncertain. V lost 6 bases, J lost 12 bases, and 18 bases lay in between. The CDR3 has 13 residues. The CDR3 DNA sequence: TGCGCCAGCAGCCTGGACCCAAAGGTTGCTCAGTACTTC. This gives the protein CASSLDPKVAQYF.

The chain couples TRBV10-3 to TRBJ1-5, with D possibly TRBD1 on 5 matching bases. V was clipped by 0 bases and J by 1 base, with 10 bases between them. The V gene's germline CDR1 is ENHRY and CDR2 SYGVKD. This CDR3 spans 16 amino acids. The CDR3 DNA reads as TGTGCCATCAGTGAGTCGATCGGACAAAGCAATCAGCCCCAGCATTTT. This sequence encodes CAISESIGQSNQPQHF.

The rearrangement uses TRBV7-2 and TRBJ2-3, with D perhaps TRBD1 or TRBD2 (6 bases each). Per the germline V gene, CDR1 is SGHTA and CDR2 is FQGNSA. This CDR3 is built from 15 residues. Trimming left V 4 bases short and J 2 bases short, with 13 bases between. CDR3 in DNA: TGTGCCAGCAGCTCCCGCCCGGGGGCCACAGATACGCAGTATTTT. Translation: CASSSRPGATDTQYF.

The chain uses TRBV27 and TRBJ1-1; 8 bases line up with TRBD1. The CDR3 is 18 amino acids. The V gene's germline CDR1 is MNHEY and CDR2 SMNVEV (reference sequence). Germline trimming cut 6 bases from V and 0 bases from J; bases unmatched to any gene: 15. For the CDR3, the DNA is TGTGCCAGCAGATCTTCAATACCCAGGGGGCCGATGAACACTGAAGCTTTCTTT. Translation: CASRSSIPRGPMNTEAFF.

The CDR3 loop reads CASAPIANTGELFF. CDR3 nucleotides: TGTGCCAGCGCCCCCATCGCGAACACCGGGGAGCTGTTTTTT. The rearrangement joins TRBV4-2 to TRBJ2-2, with unresolved D. Germline CDR1 LGHNA, CDR2 YNFKEQ. The V and J ends lost 8 bases and 0 bases respectively, with 10 bases between them. The CDR3 is 14 amino acids.

This chain links TRBV5-1 with TRBJ1-6; tentatively, D is TRBD1 (6 bases). Germline-derived CDR1 and CDR2 are SGHRS and YFSETQ. The CDR3 has 14 amino acids. V was cut by 0 bases and J by 7 bases, with 8 bases left in between. CDR3 in amino acids: CASSLAQGNSPLHF. The CDR3, as DNA: TGCGCCAGCAGCTTGGCCCAGGGGAATTCACCCCTCCACTTT.

This sequence joins TRBV11-2 and TRBJ1-6; 9 bases line up with TRBD1. CDR3 size: 18 residues. Trimming removed 2 bases from V and 3 bases from J; junction bases left unmatched: 8. Germline V gene data show CDR1 as SGHAT and CDR2 as FQNNGV. CDR3 sequence reads: CASSLRETGGFYNSPLHF. Here the CDR3 DNA reads TGTGCCAGCAGCTTAAGGGAAACAGGGGGCTTCTATAATTCACCCCTCCACTTT.

The chain links TRBV7-9 to TRBJ2-7, with 9 bases lining up with TRBD1. V trimming: 5 bases; J trimming: 0 bases; junction bases outside the gene matches: 5. Germline loops: CDR1 SEHNR, CDR2 FQNEAQ (reference sequence). The CDR3 totals 15 residues. Here the CDR3 reads CASSRGQGSSYEQYF. CDR3 sequence (DNA): TGTGCCAGCAGCCGTGGACAGGGGAGCTCCTACGAGCAGTACTTC.

The chain carries TRBV9 and TRBJ2-2; D is ambiguous. The V gene lost 3 bases and the J gene lost 5 bases, with 8 bases spanning the gap. Germline V gene data show CDR1 as SGDLS and CDR2 as YYNGEE. This CDR3 contains 13 residues. The CDR3 nucleotides are TGTGCCAGCAGCGGAGGTGGGACCGGGGAGCTGTTTTTT. This gives the protein CASSGGGTGELFF.

This chain joins TRBV11-2 and TRBJ2-2, with no clear D. This CDR3 is 15 amino acids long. Germline lookup yields CDR1 SGHAT and CDR2 FQNNGV. V lost 6 bases to trimming and J lost 1 base, with 12 bases between them. This chain's CDR3 is CASRRQGKNTGELFF. DNA of the CDR3: TGTGCCAGCAGGCGTCAAGGAAAGAACACCGGGGAGCTGTTTTTT. Supplemented by reference TRBV11-2 and TRBJ2-2, the full variable domain reads EAGVAQSPRYKIIEKRQSVAFWCNPISGHATLYWYQQILGQGPKLLIQFQNNGVVDDSQLPKDRFSAERLKGVDSTLKIQPAKLEDSAVYLCASRRQGKNTGELFFGEGSRLTVL.

The rearrangement uses TRBV6-5 and TRBJ1-1, with D tentatively TRBD1 (5 bases). The germline V gene encodes CDR1 MNHEY and CDR2 SVGAGI. The CDR3 consists of 13 residues. Deletions cut 2 bases from V and 3 bases from J, with 7 bases between. CDR3: CASSYLGDTEAFF. The CDR3 region has the DNA TGTGCCAGCAGTTACCTAGGGGACACTGAAGCTTTCTTT.

The CDR3: CTSSLRGGEQYF. The DNA of the CDR3 is TGCACCAGCAGCCTCAGGGGAGGCGAGCAGTACTTC. The rearrangement uses TRBV1 and TRBJ2-7. TRBV1 is termed a pseudogene. This CDR3 region has 12 residues.

The chain links TRBV4-2 to TRBJ2-5; possibly TRBD2 for D (7 bases). V shed 0 bases and J shed 6 bases, with 14 bases lying between them. Germline-derived CDR1 and CDR2 are LGHNA and YNFKEQ. The CDR3 totals 15 residues. The CDR3 DNA sequence: TGTGCCAGCAGCCAAGACACGGGGGGCAGGAAGACCCAGTACTTC. It specifies CASSQDTGGRKTQYF.

The V gene is TRBV18, the J gene TRBJ1-1; D gene unclear. V lost 3 bases, J lost 0 bases, and 5 bases lay in between. There are 13 residues in the CDR3. Looked up from germline, CDR1 is KGHSH and CDR2 is LQKENI. Here the CDR3 reads CASSPPMNTEAFF. Written as DNA, the CDR3 is TGTGCCAGCTCACCCCCCATGAACACTGAAGCTTTCTTT.

This clone was seen once. The V call is TRBV29-1, the J call TRBJ1-4, with a weak D call TRBD1 (5 bases). Germline values: CDR1 SQVTM, CDR2 ANQGSEA. The ends were cut back, 7 bases at V and 7 bases at J, with 16 bases in the middle. The CDR3 consists of 13 residues. The CDR3 sequence: CSAGASEGEKLFF. The CDR3 DNA follows: TGCAGCGCCGGGGCTTCGGAGGGTGAAAAACTGTTTTTT.

The J gene is TRBJ2-5, the V gene TRBV4-2; either TRBD1 or TRBD2 may fit D (6 bases each). The germline gives CDR1 LGHNA, CDR2 YNFKEQ. The CDR3 totals 16 residues. Trimming cost V 6 bases and J 4 bases, with 21 bases left between them. This CDR3 is CASSKAGRGGGETQYF. The CDR3 DNA reads TGTGCCAGCAGTAAAGCTGGCAGGGGAGGAGGAGAGACCCAGTACTTC.